The T cell receptor beta chain under discussion was sequenced for a study of blood T cell repertoires in COVID-19. Study summary: PBMCs, B-cell-depleted T cells, or T cells provided the cDNA or gDNA that made up the material.

Profiled with immunoSEQ multiplex PCR; TCRdb holds only in-frame clones, not every one. The sample holds 250,000 to 300,000 clones, around 89% seen once. V was pared by 6 bases and J by 4 bases, with 11 bases between. The CDR3 consists of 13 residues. Germline loops: CDR1 SGHNT, CDR2 YENEEA. This sequence originates from a woman aged 55-70 years in a cohort exposed to, infected with or recovered from COVID-19 (not recorded which). The chain has TRBV11-3 and TRBJ2-3; D ambiguous. The source material was PBMCs or T cells enriched from blood (not recorded which). The CDR3 reads CASRSIVADTQYF. As DNA, the CDR3 is TGTGCCAGCAGAAGTATAGTAGCAGATACGCAGTATTTT.